What follows are 7 T cell receptor beta chains derived from one specimen sequenced in a study of human T cells and chemical hapten exposure. Time point in this sample: healthy volunteer bleed at 2 weeks. Unfractionated whole blood served as the source for total RNA extraction. TCRdb ran MiXCR on the RACE reads and lists one entry per CDR3 protein. This table has about 45,000 distinct CDR3 sequences, 4.4% appearing once. Sample: whole blood. The origin of the receptors is a human donor in good health. Some clones in this sample may be carry-over from other donors' samples.

There are many counts of this clonotype. V and J are TRBV7-8 and TRBJ2-7; 10 nucleotides match TRBD2. V was clipped by 3 bases and J by 0 bases; unmatched bases: 2. The CDR3 has 15 amino acids. Germline V CDR1 and CDR2: SGHVS, FQNEAQ. The CDR3 loop reads CASSLGLALSYEQYF. The CDR3 coding sequence is TGTGCCAGCAGCTTGGGACTAGCGCTCTCCTACGAGCAGTACTTC.

This clonotype was recorded many times. The chain couples TRBV13 to TRBJ2-7, with unresolved D. V lost 2 bases to trimming and J lost 3 bases, with 8 bases between them. Germline V lookup: CDR1 PRHDT, CDR2 FYEKMQ (reference sequence). This CDR3 region has 13 residues. CDR3: CASSLTSYYEQYF. The CDR3 DNA reads as TGTGCCAGCAGCTTAACCTCGTACTACGAGCAGTACTTC.

This clonotype was seen ten or more times. This chain joins TRBV9 and TRBJ1-2; no reliable D call. This CDR3 is built from 12 residues. The V end lost 4 bases, the J end lost 1 base, and 5 bases lay between the germline ends. Germline lookup yields CDR1 SGDLS and CDR2 YYNGEE. The chain's CDR3 is CASSSSNYGYTF. The CDR3 DNA sequence: TGTGCCAGCAGCTCTAGTAACTATGGCTACACCTTC.

This clonotype was recorded many times. V usage is TRBV20-1 and J usage is TRBJ2-5; the D gene could be TRBD1 or TRBD2 (5 bases each). The CDR3 runs 12 residues. CDR1 and CDR2 (germline): DFQATT, SNEGSKA (reference sequence). Trimming removed 3 bases from V and 3 bases from J, with 8 bases in between. The CDR3: CSASQGEETQYF. For the CDR3, the DNA is TGCAGTGCTAGTCAGGGAGAAGAGACCCAGTACTTC.

This clonotype was counted only a few times. CDR3 protein: CASSQGNLNYGYTF. The CDR3 DNA reads as TGTGCCAGCAGCCAAGGAAATCTGAACTATGGCTACACCTTC. The V gene is TRBV4-2, the J gene TRBJ1-2; D not certain. CDR1 and CDR2 from the germline V gene are LGHNA and YNFKEQ. The CDR3 is 14 amino acids. V was cut by 1 base and J by 2 bases, with 8 bases left in between.

This clonotype has ten or more counts. The chain uses TRBV27 and TRBJ2-6; D ambiguous. The length of the CDR3 is 15 residues. Trimming pared 6 bases from V and 0 bases from J, leaving 9 bases between. Germline CDR1 is MNHEY and CDR2 is SMNVEV (reference sequence). The CDR3: CASRPLISGANVLTF. CDR3 nucleotide sequence: TGTGCCAGCAGGCCTCTAATCTCTGGGGCCAACGTCCTGACTTTC.

The CDR3 sequence is CASSTYRSQETQYF. The CDR3 DNA sequence: TGTGCCAGCAGTACCTACAGAAGCCAAGAGACCCAGTACTTC. The rearrangement joins TRBV28 to TRBJ2-5; D gene uncertain. Deletions cut 5 bases from V and 1 base from J, with 11 bases between. The CDR3 is 14 residues long. From germline, CDR1 is MDHEN and CDR2 SYDVKM.